This T cell receptor beta chain was documented in a study of blood T cell repertoires in COVID-19 (dated by TCRdb to between 2020 and 2021). About the full investigation: Samples from collaborators originated in the United States, Italy and Spain and spanned both the acute and convalescent phases of COVID-19. The material from the prospective study consisted of cDNA or gDNA derived from T cells, B-cell-depleted T cells, or PBMCs. Subjects who had been exposed to COVID-19, were actively infected with it, or had recovered from it provided the deeply sampled blood TCRbeta repertoires that made up the dataset. The repertoires were released in a freely available public database intended as a resource for research on the immune response to SARS-CoV-2. Samples came from the ongoing ImmuneRACE study (first 160 participants) plus 1,254 subjects from 6 global collaborators. Sample metadata almost always included a de-identified subject ID, COVID-19 status, age in years and sex. HLA class I and class II types, where available, came from metadata supplied by the sample provider rather than from assay-based typing. Here is what the overall study found, with its caveats: Clinical and demographic metadata were provided uncurated, with the amount varying by source and participant.

Whole blood was collected in K2EDTA tubes by collaborating institutions according to the institutions' own protocols. For TCRbeta analysis, collaborator samples were shipped as frozen whole blood, as isolated PBMCs, or as DNA extracted from either sample type. A note on this clone: Its antigen target is currently unknown. Per-nucleotide qualities are absent, and no much larger clonotype sits a single base away.

TCRbeta CDR3 regions were amplified from genomic DNA by means of the immunoSEQ Assay, a bias-controlled multiplex PCR. Turning to the authors' computational methods: Nucleated cell counts per sample were estimated from amplification of reference gene primers within the assay. To quantify the absolute abundance of each unique TCRbeta CDR3 rearrangement, sequence reads were collapsed and filtered. For each sample, productive Simpson clonality was calculated as the square root of Simpson's diversity index across productive rearrangements. Not all clones reach the TCRdb copy of this immuneACCESS table, which keeps in-frame sequences only. Checked studies attribute under half of the gap to unresolved V genes and leave the rest unexplained. V and J calls and clone size come straight from that table; D and trimming were deduced from the DNA. The sample records about 43,000 clones, 75% to 90% of which are singletons. The ten largest clones add up to roughly a tenth of the sample.

The CDR3, cysteine through phenylalanine, is 11 amino acids long. Solely the CDR3 DNA is kept, with 33 bases framed from the first base. CDR1 is given as WNHNN and CDR2 as SYGVQD, both from the germline V gene (reference sequence). From V the trimming removes 6 bases and from J it removes 8 bases, while the gene matches leave 3 bases of the junction unaccounted for. The sequence links TRBV10-1 to TRBJ1-2, with TRBD1 identical over 7 junction bases. The sample comprised peripheral blood. This receptor was taken from a woman of 80 years or more with active COVID-19. The CDR3 region has the sequence CASRQGRGYTF. At the DNA level, the sequence is TGCGCCAGCAGACAGGGGCGGGGCTACACCTTC.